This T cell receptor beta chain emerged from a study of blood T cell repertoires in COVID-19. Study background: Italy, Spain and the United States were the sources of the convalescent and acute COVID-19 samples. T cells, B-cell-depleted T cells, or PBMCs supplied cDNA or gDNA.

Under the authors' procedure: Estimation of nucleated cell counts was performed using reference gene primer amplification. The repertoire was sequenced with immunoSEQ multiplex PCR; TCRdb's copy has only in-frame clones and lacks some. That table is the source of V, J and clone size, and D and trimming were worked out from the DNA. The repertoire holds about 290,000 clones, just under 85% seen once, with approximately 4.1% in the top ten. V gave up 6 bases and J gave up 1 base; unmatched junction bases: 0. Per germline, CDR1 SNHLY and CDR2 FYNNEI. The CDR3 covers 14 residues. Sequenced sample: peripheral blood. The rearrangement links TRBV2 to TRBJ2-2; 9 bases are shared with TRBD2. This TCR was sampled from a woman between 50 and 59 years old with active or convalescent COVID-19. This CDR3 reads CASRTSGNTGELFF. The CDR3 DNA follows: TGTGCCAGCAGGACTAGCGGGAACACCGGGGAGCTGTTTTTT. Based on the CDR3 plus reference TRBV2 and TRBJ2-2, the full variable domain is EPEVTQTPSHQVTQMGQEVILRCVPISNHLYFYWYRQILGQKVEFLVSFYNNEISEKSEIFDDQFSVERPDGSNFTLKIRSTKLEDSAMYFCASRTSGNTGELFFGEGSRLTVL.